These T cell receptor beta chains were read from a single sample in a study of blood T cell repertoires in COVID-19. Using immunoSEQ multiplex PCR, the repertoire was profiled, and TCRdb retains in-frame clones only, with some absent. The sample contains 180,000 or so clones, about 88% of which appear only once. Source material: peripheral blood. The source is a man between 18 and 29 years old with active or convalescent COVID-19. Both conserved end residues are part of each CDR3. A D gene is named only where the DNA matches it firmly. For some rows the clone size is stated as once, few or many, or as a class when expanded; others skip it.

d_call	v_call	j_call	clone_size	cdr3_nt	cdr3_aa
NA	TRBV19	TRBJ2-5	NA	TGTGCCAGTAGTCGGATACGGGACTCTATAGAGTCCCAGTACTTC	CASSRIRDSIESQYF
NA	TRBV30	TRBJ2-2	NA	TGTGCCTGGAGTAGGGGTCTCGGGGAGCTGTTTTTT	CAWSRGLGELFF
NA	TRBV9	TRBJ2-3	NA	TGTGCCAGCAGCGTAGTCGGGGCGGGGATTGGAGATACGCAGTATTTT	CASSVVGAGIGDTQYF
NA	TRBV19	TRBJ1-1	NA	TGTGCCAGTAGCGAGGGCCGGCCGAACACTGAAGCTTTCTTT	CASSEGRPNTEAFF
NA	TRBV19	TRBJ2-1	NA	TGTGCCAGTAAACGGGGAGAGAACTACAATGAGCAGTTCTTC	CASKRGENYNEQFF
TRBD1	TRBV5-4	TRBJ2-7	NA	TGTGCCAGCAGCCTGGGACAGGGGGGTTCCTACGAGCAGTACTTC	CASSLGQGGSYEQYF
NA	TRBV6-5	TRBJ2-2	few	TGTGCCAGCAGTCCGCCGGGTAGCTACACCGGGGAGCTGTTTTTT	CASSPPGSYTGELFF
TRBD1	TRBV4-1	TRBJ1-6	NA	TGCGCCAGCAGCTACCCGGGACAGGGTAATTCACCCCTCCACTTT	CASSYPGQGNSPLHF
TRBD1	TRBV9	TRBJ2-2	NA	TGTGCCAGCAGCCCAGCAGGGGGTACCGGGGAGCTGTTTTTT	CASSPAGGTGELFF
TRBD1	TRBV2	TRBJ1-2	once	TGTGCCAGCAGCAGAGACAGGGACTATGGCTACACCTTC	CASSRDRDYGYTF
NA	TRBV25-1	TRBJ2-1	NA	TGTGCCAGCAGTGAATTAGAGGGTAGCGTCGGGTACAATGAGCAGTTCTTC	CASSELEGSVGYNEQFF
NA	TRBV3-1/TRBV3-2	TRBJ1-3	NA	TGTGCCAGCAGCCAAGTGTTATTAGTTGGTGGAAACACCATATATTTT	CASSQVLLVGGNTIYF
NA	TRBV11-2	TRBJ2-7	NA	TGTGCCAGCAGCTTCGGGGAACGCAACGAGCAGTACTTC	CASSFGERNEQYF
TRBD1	TRBV5-1	TRBJ2-5	NA	TGCGCCAGCAGTTTCGACAGGGGCGGCCAAGAGACCCAGTACTTC	CASSFDRGGQETQYF
NA	TRBV3-1/TRBV3-2	TRBJ1-4	NA	TGTGCCAGCAGCACGGGACTGGGCAATGAAAAACTGTTTTTT	CASSTGLGNEKLFF
NA	TRBV7-9	TRBJ1-2	NA	TGTGCCAGCAGCTCTACTAACTATGGCTACACCTTC	CASSSTNYGYTF
NA	TRBV19	TRBJ1-6	NA	TGTGCCAGTAGCAACGACAGAAACTATAATTCACCCCTCCACTTT	CASSNDRNYNSPLHF
NA	TRBV5-1	TRBJ1-1	NA	TGCGCCAGCACCCAAAGGTTGGGAGGGACTGAAGCTTTCTTT	CASTQRLGGTEAFF
TRBD1	TRBV27	TRBJ1-5	NA	TGTGCCAGCGGGCGGACAGGGAGCAATCAGCCCCAGCATTTT	CASGRTGSNQPQHF
TRBD1	TRBV30	TRBJ1-2	NA	TGTGCCTGGAGCCCCGGGACAGGGGGGGGCTACACCTTC	CAWSPGTGGGYTF
TRBD1	TRBV6-5	TRBJ1-5	NA	TGTGCCAGCAGCCCGACAGGGAACGCAAATCAGCCCCAGCATTTT	CASSPTGNANQPQHF
NA	TRBV9	TRBJ2-1	NA	TGTGCCAGCAGCGTAGATCCAGGGGGGAATGAGCAGTTCTTC	CASSVDPGGNEQFF
TRBD2	TRBV7-9	TRBJ2-1	NA	TGTGCCAGCAGCTCGACCCTGGCTGGACTAGCGCTCTACAATGAGCAGTTCTTC	CASSSTLAGLALYNEQFF
TRBD1	TRBV30	TRBJ1-6	NA	TGTGCCTGGAGTGTAGTGTCCAGGGGGTATAATTCACCCCTCCACTTT	CAWSVVSRGYNSPLHF
NA	TRBV27	TRBJ1-6	NA	TGTGCCAGCAGTTTAAAGTCGGGATTTGATTCACCCCTCCACTTT	CASSLKSGFDSPLHF
TRBD1	TRBV12-5	TRBJ1-1	NA	TGTGCTAGTTCCAGGGGGCATAATGAAGCTTTCTTT	CASSRGHNEAFF
TRBD1	TRBV7-7	TRBJ2-6	NA	TGTGCTAGCAGCTCGGGACAGGGGGCGCCCGGGGCCAACGTCCTGACTTTC	CASSSGQGAPGANVLTF
NA	TRBV6-2/TRBV6-3	TRBJ1-2	NA	TGTGCCAGCAGTTACGCGGGCGATCTCGGGCCTAGATATGGCTACACCTTC	CASSYAGDLGPRYGYTF
TRBD1	TRBV2	TRBJ2-1	NA	TGTGCCAGCAGTGTTACGGCAGGGGGCTCCTACAATGAGCAGTTCTTC	CASSVTAGGSYNEQFF
NA	TRBV11-2	TRBJ1-3	NA	TGTGCCAGCAGCACCCGGTCGTCCCGTGGAAACACCATATATTTT	CASSTRSSRGNTIYF
NA	TRBV6-5	TRBJ1-1	NA	TGTGCCAGCAGTACAGGGTCGGAAACTGAAGCTTTCTTT	CASSTGSETEAFF
NA	TRBV5-1	TRBJ1-4	once	TGCGCCAGCAGACCCCAGGGGACGAATGAAAAACTGTTTTTT	CASRPQGTNEKLFF
NA	TRBV14	TRBJ2-1	NA	TGTGCCAGCAGCCCCAAGGGGGTTGACTACAATGAGCAGTTCTTC	CASSPKGVDYNEQFF
NA	TRBV5-1	TRBJ1-2	NA	TGCGCCAGCAGCTTGGGAGGAGGTCTCCGTGGCTACACCTTC	CASSLGGGLRGYTF
NA	TRBV3-1/TRBV3-2	TRBJ2-1	NA	TGTGCCAGCAGCTCAAGGAGGGGCGAAAAACCCTACAATGAGCAGTTCTTC	CASSSRRGEKPYNEQFF
NA	TRBV7-6	TRBJ2-3	NA	TGTGCCAGCAGCTTAGAGGCAGGGCTCAACACAGATACGCAGTATTTT	CASSLEAGLNTDTQYF
TRBD1	TRBV30	TRBJ1-1	once	TGTGCCTGGACCGAGGGGGCTTGGGCTGAAGCTTTCTTT	CAWTEGAWAEAFF